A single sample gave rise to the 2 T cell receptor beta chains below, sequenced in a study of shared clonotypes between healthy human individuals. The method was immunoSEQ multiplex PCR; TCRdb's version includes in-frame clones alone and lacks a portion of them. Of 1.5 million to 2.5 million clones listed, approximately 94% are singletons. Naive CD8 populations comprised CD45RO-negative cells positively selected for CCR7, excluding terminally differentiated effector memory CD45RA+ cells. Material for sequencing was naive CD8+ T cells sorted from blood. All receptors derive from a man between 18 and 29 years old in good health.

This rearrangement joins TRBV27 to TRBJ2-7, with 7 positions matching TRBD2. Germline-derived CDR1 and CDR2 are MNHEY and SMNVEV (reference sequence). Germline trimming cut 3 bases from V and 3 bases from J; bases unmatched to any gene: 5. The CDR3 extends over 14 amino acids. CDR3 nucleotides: TGTGCCAGCAGTTTCGGACTAGTGAACTACGAGCAGTACTTC. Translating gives CASSFGLVNYEQYF.

The CDR3 DNA reads TGTGCCAGCAGCGCCGGGACAGGGGGCCGTGGCTACACCTTC. This codes for CASSAGTGGRGYTF. J is TRBJ1-2 and V is TRBV6-5; TRBD1 aligns across 12 bases. Per germline, CDR1 MNHEY and CDR2 SVGAGI. Unmatched junction bases numbered 6, after V lost 6 bases and J lost 7 bases. The CDR3 contains 14 residues.